The 5 T cell receptor beta chains below come from one sample, sequenced in a study of T-cell reconstitution after alpha-beta-depleted transplantation in children. Using unique molecular identifiers, the investigators prepared the TCRbeta library. TCRdb analysed the PCR reads with MiXCR anew, one entry per CDR3 protein. In the table there are about 250,000 distinct CDR3 sequences, about 24% of which are singletons. Sequencing was performed on PBMCs, mostly from graft donor cells, taken 360 days after TCRalphabeta/CD19-depleted stem cell transplant. These receptor sequences come from a female patient between 2 and 15 years old who had a stem cell transplant for congenital amegakaryocytic thrombocytopenia, so the T cells may come from the graft donor.

V and J are TRBV5-1 and TRBJ2-3, with D tentatively TRBD2 (5 bases). The CDR3 length is 14 residues. The V and J ends lost 5 bases and 4 bases respectively, with 14 bases between them. Germline CDR1 SGHRS, CDR2 YFSETQ. The CDR3 reads CASRRGSRADTQYF. The CDR3 region has the DNA TGCGCCAGCAGGCGCGGGTCGAGGGCAGATACGCAGTATTTT.

Many counts were recorded for this clonotype. The rearrangement uses TRBV5-1 and TRBJ2-5; the D is unclear. Per germline, CDR1 SGHRS and CDR2 YFSETQ. This CDR3 region has 14 residues. V lost 1 base and J 5 bases, leaving 12 bases between the germline ends. The CDR3 spells CASSLSPPSETQYF. The CDR3, as DNA: TGCGCCAGCAGCTTGTCCCCCCCAAGCGAGACCCAGTACTTC.

Comment on this clonotype: One end of the junction fails to match germline, which may point to a read error. This chain joins TRBV28 and TRBJ2-5; D ambiguous. Germline-derived CDR1 and CDR2 are MDHEN and SYDVKM. The length of the CDR3 is 12 residues. CDR3: CASSLSSQRRHF. The CDR3 DNA sequence: TGTGCCAGCAGTTTATCTTCCCAAAGGCGGCACTTC.

V gene TRBV7-6 combines with J gene TRBJ1-3, with D maybe TRBD1 (5 bases). CDR3 length: 15 residues. The germline V gene has CDR1 SGHVS and CDR2 FNYEAQ. V dropped 0 bases and J dropped 0 bases, with 6 bases sitting between them. CDR3 sequence (DNA): TGTGCCAGCAGCTTAGCGAGGGGCTCTGGAAACACCATATATTTT. This sequence encodes CASSLARGSGNTIYF. The full variable domain, in which reference TRBV7-6 and TRBJ1-3 provide the parts outside the CDR3, is GAGVSQSPRYKVTKRGQDVALRCDPISGHVSLYWYRQALGQGPEFLTYFNYEAQQDKSGLPNDRFSAERPEGSISTLTIQRTEQRDSAMYRCASSLARGSGNTIYFGEGSWLTVV.

This clonotype was counted ten times or more. V usage is TRBV25-1 and J usage is TRBJ2-5; D might be TRBD2 (5 bases). CDR3 length: 13 amino acids. Per the germline V gene, CDR1 is MGHDK and CDR2 is SYGVNS. With 4 bases removed from V and 3 bases from J, the gap between germline ends came to 9 bases. The CDR3 region has the DNA TGTGCCAGCAGTGCCTGGGGAGAAGAGACCCAGTACTTC. It is translated as CASSAWGEETQYF.